Each of the 11 T cell receptor beta chains below was sequenced from the same sample in a study of blood T cell repertoires in COVID-19. Profiling relied on immunoSEQ multiplex PCR, and the TCRdb table lists in-frame clones only, not all of them. The sample records fewer than 200,000 clones, 79% being singletons. The sample comprised PBMCs or T cells enriched from blood (not recorded which). These receptors all stem from an older woman in a cohort exposed to, infected with or recovered from COVID-19 (not recorded which).

The genes are TRBV6-6 and TRBJ1-5; 8 bases line up with TRBD1. Germline V lookup: CDR1 MNHNY, CDR2 SVGAGI (reference sequence). The CDR3 consists of 16 residues. The J segment lost 2 bases and the V segment lost 6 bases, leaving 9 bases of the junction unmatched. This chain's CDR3 is CASSRPDRGGNQPQHF. The CDR3, as DNA: TGTGCCAGCAGCCGACCCGACAGGGGTGGCAATCAGCCCCAGCATTTT.

This clone has more than one count but fewer than ten. The chain employs TRBV2 and TRBJ2-3, with D maybe TRBD2 (5 bases). CDR1 is SNHLY and CDR2 is FYNNEI in the germline V gene. This CDR3 contains 14 residues. The V gene lost 5 bases and the J gene lost 1 base, with 10 bases spanning the gap. The CDR3 is CASSRGMGTDTQYF. The CDR3 nucleotides read TGTGCCAGCAGTAGAGGGATGGGCACAGATACGCAGTATTTT.

The chain has TRBV10-3 and TRBJ2-7; D gene ambiguous. The V end was cut by 5 bases, the J end by 1 base, with 15 bases between. CDR1 and CDR2 (germline): ENHRY, SYGVKD. The CDR3 runs 15 residues. The CDR3 nucleotides read TGTGCCATCAGTATCCAGCGTACCCGTTCCTACGAGCAGTACTTC. Encoded protein: CAISIQRTRSYEQYF.

The rearrangement links TRBV28 to TRBJ2-3; D is perhaps TRBD2 (5 bases). This CDR3 has 12 amino acids. Germline loops: CDR1 MDHEN, CDR2 SYDVKM. Trimming took off 6 bases at V and 7 bases at J, with 11 bases between the two ends. CDR3 sequence reads: CASSPPGNTQYF. CDR3 nucleotides: TGTGCCAGCAGCCCCCCGGGGAATACGCAGTATTTT. Drawing the rest from reference TRBV28 and TRBJ2-3, the complete variable domain is DVKVTQSSRYLVKRTGEKVFLECVQDMDHENMFWYRQDPGLGLRLIYFSYDVKMKEKGDIPEGYSVSREKKERFSLILESASTNQTSMYLCASSPPGNTQYFGPGTRLTVL.

The gene calls are TRBV5-6 and TRBJ2-5, with 13 positions matching TRBD2. The germline V gene encodes CDR1 SGHDT and CDR2 YYEEEE. This CDR3 has 16 amino acids. The J segment lost 3 bases and the V segment lost 4 bases, leaving 6 bases of the junction unmatched. The CDR3: CASSVGLAGDKETQYF. CDR3 bases: TGTGCCAGCAGCGTCGGACTAGCGGGAGACAAAGAGACCCAGTACTTC.

The CDR3, as DNA: TGCGCCAGCAGCATAGGGGGTGGAATTAATTCACCCCTCCACTTT. Translating it yields CASSIGGGINSPLHF. This rearrangement joins TRBV5-1 to TRBJ1-6; maybe TRBD1 (6 bases). V was trimmed by 4 bases and J by 6 bases, leaving 14 bases between them. The germline gives CDR1 SGHRS, CDR2 YFSETQ. The CDR3 spans 15 residues.

This chain connects TRBV19 to TRBJ1-6, with 8 bases aligning to TRBD1. Losses at the gene ends were 7 bases for V and 6 bases for J; bases not matched to a gene: 11. Germline V gene lookup returns CDR1 LNHDA and CDR2 SQIVND (reference sequence). This CDR3 has 16 residues. DNA of the CDR3: TGTGCCAGTATGCGTGTCAGGACAGGGCTTAATTCACCCCTCCACTTT. It translates to CASMRVRTGLNSPLHF. Together with reference TRBV19 and TRBJ1-6, the CDR3 gives the full variable domain: DGGITQSPKYLFRKEGQNVTLSCEQNLNHDAMYWYRQDPGQGLRLIYYSQIVNDFQKGDIAEGYSVSREKKESFPLTVTSAQKNPTAFYLCASMRVRTGLNSPLHFGNGTRLTVT.

The chain recombines TRBV2 with TRBJ1-5, with D uncertain. The CDR3 has 13 amino acids. The V gene's germline CDR1 is SNHLY and CDR2 FYNNEI. V lost 4 bases and J 4 bases, leaving 8 bases between the germline ends. The CDR3 coding sequence is TGTGCCAGCAGTGGCGGCCTGAATCAGCCCCAGCATTTT. This encodes CASSGGLNQPQHF.

The rearrangement uses TRBV7-2 and TRBJ2-4; TRBD2 agrees at 11 bases. V gave up 2 bases and J gave up 6 bases; unmatched junction bases: 0. The CDR3 sequence is 14 residues long. CDR1 is SGHTA and CDR2 is FQGNSA in the germline V gene. CDR3 region: CASSLLAGGNIQYF. CDR3 nucleotides: TGTGCCAGCAGCTTACTAGCGGGAGGAAACATTCAGTACTTC.

The rearrangement links TRBV28 to TRBJ2-3, with TRBD2 as a possible D gene (5 bases). Trimming stripped 5 bases from V and 5 bases from J, with 17 bases between. This CDR3 spans 15 amino acids. Germline V gene data show CDR1 as MDHEN and CDR2 as SYDVKM. This CDR3 is CASSLPGSHGDTQYF. CDR3 nucleotides: TGTGCCAGCAGTCTCCCGGGGAGCCATGGAGATACGCAGTATTTT.

The chain carries TRBV7-2 and TRBJ2-7, with TRBD2 identical over 10 bases. Germline-derived CDR1 and CDR2 are SGHTA and FQGNSA. J lost 6 bases, V lost 5 bases, and 10 bases had no gene match. This CDR3 region has 15 residues. The DNA of the CDR3 is TGTGCCAGCAGCGGAGGCGGGACTAGCGCGATCGAGCAGTACTTC. Amino acids: CASSGGGTSAIEQYF.